Listed below are T cell receptor beta chains from one sample, sequenced in a study of long-term antiretroviral therapy in people with HIV. This table comes from immunoSEQ multiplex PCR, and its TCRdb copy is limited to in-frame clones, with some not included. The table has tens of thousands of clones, roughly four fifths seen once; the top ten hold about 6%. The sample here was unsorted PBMCs, taken 0.6 years after starting antiretroviral therapy. These receptors originate from a man aged 18 to 35 with HIV. Both conserved end residues are part of each CDR3. D genes are given only for firm matches. For some rows the clone size is stated as once, few or many, or as a class when expanded; others skip it.

V,size,J,D,CDR3,DNA
TRBV5-8,-,TRBJ1-2,-,CASSFAGFGYTF,TGTGCCAGCAGCTTCGCAGGGTTCGGCTACACCTTC
TRBV5-6,once,TRBJ2-7,-,CASSQRIYEQYF,TGTGCCAGCAGCCAGAGGATCTACGAGCAGTACTTC
TRBV14,-,TRBJ1-1,-,CASSKSPGIRNTEAFF,TGTGCCAGCAGCAAGAGTCCAGGGATCCGGAACACTGAAGCTTTCTTT
TRBV6-5,-,TRBJ1-4,-,CASSLKRLNEKLFF,TGTGCCAGCAGTTTGAAGAGACTGAATGAAAAACTGTTTTTT
TRBV27,few,TRBJ1-5,TRBD1,CASSRTGGTVNLHQPQHF,TGTGCCAGCAGCCGAACCGGAGGGACAGTCAACCTCCATCAGCCCCAGCATTTT
TRBV6-6,-,TRBJ1-3,TRBD1,CASSYGTDGNTIYF,TGTGCCAGCAGTTACGGGACAGATGGAAACACCATATATTTT
TRBV28,-,TRBJ2-1,TRBD2,CASSTYSSGRGGEQFF,TGTGCCAGCAGCACGTACTCTAGCGGGAGAGGCGGTGAGCAGTTCTTC
TRBV28,-,TRBJ2-7,-,CASRARTPTPYEQYF,TGTGCCAGCAGGGCTAGGACACCTACCCCTTACGAGCAGTACTTC
TRBV7-6,-,TRBJ2-7,TRBD2,CASSLGLAGGGEQYF,TGTGCCAGCAGCTTGGGACTAGCGGGAGGTGGCGAGCAGTACTTC
TRBV18,-,TRBJ2-1,TRBD1,CASSPNRGRSNEQFF,TGTGCCAGCTCACCAAACAGGGGAAGGAGCAATGAGCAGTTCTTC
TRBV7-9,-,TRBJ1-1,TRBD1,CASSAQGAYEAFF,TGTGCCAGCAGCGCCCAGGGGGCTTACGAAGCTTTCTTT
TRBV10-2,-,TRBJ2-5,-,CASSVVDKTQYF,TGCGCCAGTTCTGTAGTGGATAAGACCCAGTACTTC
TRBV7-8,-,TRBJ2-7,-,CASSPGPRGEQYF,TGTGCCAGCAGCCCTGGACCCCGTGGAGAGCAGTACTTC
TRBV5-1,-,TRBJ1-1,-,CASSLKFKATEAFF,TGCGCCAGCAGCTTAAAGTTCAAGGCCACTGAAGCTTTCTTT
TRBV27,once,TRBJ1-5,-,CASSLSNGAGQPQHF,TGTGCCAGCAGTTTATCGAACGGCGCGGGTCAGCCCCAGCATTTT
TRBV19,-,TRBJ2-2,-,CASSMGGQGAGELFF,TGTGCCAGTAGTATGGGGGGACAAGGCGCCGGGGAGCTGTTTTTT
TRBV25-1,-,TRBJ1-2,TRBD1,CASSPGQGQGYTF,TGTGCCAGCAGCCCCGGACAGGGCCAAGGCTACACCTTC
TRBV28,once,TRBJ2-7,TRBD1,CASSSTGTGLYEQYF,TGTGCCAGCAGTTCTACCGGGACAGGCCTCTACGAGCAGTACTTC
TRBV6-5,-,TRBJ1-2,-,CASTRRGLANYGYTF,TGTGCCAGCACCCGGAGGGGGTTAGCTAACTATGGCTACACCTTC
TRBV10-2,-,TRBJ2-7,TRBD2,CASSATSGRSDEQYF,TGCGCCAGCAGTGCTACTAGCGGGAGGAGCGACGAGCAGTACTTC
TRBV5-1,-,TRBJ1-2,TRBD1,CASSFGGTGNYGYTF,TGCGCCAGCAGCTTCGGGGGGACAGGCAACTATGGCTACACCTTC
TRBV28,-,TRBJ1-4,TRBD1,CASKPGQRNEKLFF,TGTGCCAGCAAACCGGGACAGAGGAATGAAAAACTGTTTTTT
TRBV7-2,-,TRBJ2-6,TRBD2,CASSGPGGNGANVLTF,TGTGCCAGCAGCGGGCCGGGGGGTAATGGGGCCAACGTCCTGACTTTC
TRBV6-1,-,TRBJ2-3,-,CASSARTDTQYF,TGTGCCAGCAGTGCCCGCACAGATACGCAGTATTTT
TRBV11-1,-,TRBJ2-7,-,CASSFNSGYYEQYF,TGTGCCAGCAGCTTCAACAGCGGCTACTACGAGCAGTACTTC
TRBV7-9,-,TRBJ2-7,-,CASSLGQLYEQYF,TGTGCCAGCAGCTTAGGCCAGCTCTACGAGCAGTACTTC
TRBV27,once,TRBJ2-7,-,CASGLNPYEQYF,TGTGCCAGCGGTCTAAATCCCTACGAGCAGTACTTC
TRBV5-1,-,TRBJ2-6,TRBD1,CASSIDGQGPSGANVLTF,TGCGCCAGCAGCATAGACGGACAGGGGCCCTCTGGGGCCAACGTCCTGACTTTC
TRBV7-9,medium-sized,TRBJ1-1,-,CASSPQSMNTEAFF,TGTGCCAGCAGCCCACAGAGCATGAACACTGAAGCTTTCTTT
TRBV7-9,once,TRBJ1-5,-,CASSLGTGSSNQPQHF,TGTGCCAGCAGCTTAGGAACAGGGTCAAGCAATCAGCCCCAGCATTTT
TRBV19,-,TRBJ1-1,-,CASSLGPFEAFF,TGTGCCAGTAGTCTTGGGCCCTTTGAAGCTTTCTTT
TRBV7-6,-,TRBJ2-7,TRBD1,CASSLGQGNEQYF,TGTGCCAGCAGCTTAGGACAGGGGAACGAGCAGTACTTC
TRBV19,large,TRBJ2-3,TRBD2,CASNIGGSSTDTQYF,TGTGCCAGTAATATCGGCGGGAGTAGCACAGATACGCAGTATTTT
TRBV9,-,TRBJ2-5,TRBD2,CASSVTSGRAETQYF,TGTGCCAGCAGCGTGACTAGCGGGAGGGCCGAGACCCAGTACTTC
TRBV18,-,TRBJ2-3,TRBD2,CASSPGTSGRHTDTQYF,TGTGCCAGCTCACCCGGGACTAGCGGGAGGCACACAGATACGCAGTATTTT
TRBV7-2,-,TRBJ2-1,TRBD2,CASSFPGGWGEQFF,TGTGCCAGCAGCTTCCCGGGAGGGTGGGGTGAGCAGTTCTTC
TRBV18,-,TRBJ2-2,TRBD1,CASSPGQGHIHTGELFF,TGTGCCAGCTCACCGGGACAGGGCCACATCCACACCGGGGAGCTGTTTTTT
TRBV4-3,few,TRBJ2-7,TRBD1,CASSQDWGQNYEQYF,TGCGCCAGCAGCCAAGATTGGGGACAGAACTACGAGCAGTACTTC
TRBV15,-,TRBJ2-7,-,CATSQQGGYEQYF,TGTGCCACCAGCCAACAGGGCGGCTACGAGCAGTACTTC
TRBV5-1,-,TRBJ2-3,TRBD2,CASSLAASGTDTQYF,TGCGCCAGCAGCTTGGCGGCTAGCGGGACAGATACGCAGTATTTT
TRBV19,-,TRBJ2-1,-,CASRVATSYNEQFF,TGTGCCAGTAGAGTAGCGACCTCCTACAATGAGCAGTTCTTC
TRBV20-1,-,TRBJ1-2,-,CSAREGLGYTF,TGCAGTGCCCGGGAGGGTCTCGGCTACACCTTC